This T cell receptor (beta chain) was captured by sequencing in a study of blood T cell repertoires in COVID-19. Study at large: Samples came from the United States, Italy and Spain, spanning acute and convalescent COVID-19. PBMCs, B-cell-depleted T cells, or T cells provided the cDNA or gDNA that made up the material.

Authors' data handling: The assay estimated nucleated cells by amplifying reference gene primers. Assay: immunoSEQ multiplex PCR; the TCRdb copy retains only in-frame clones and omits some. The V and J calls and clone size are taken from that table; D and trimming were inferred from the DNA. The sample consists of about 140,000 clones, 75% to 90% of them appearing once. From germline, CDR1 is GTSNPN and CDR2 SVGIG (reference sequence). The CDR3 has 16 amino acids. Trimming left V 2 bases short and J 2 bases short, with 16 bases between. The TCR sequence derives from a man in his sixties with active or convalescent COVID-19. The V gene is TRBV30, the J gene TRBJ1-5; D is uncertain. Sequencing was done on a sample of peripheral blood. DNA for the CDR3: TGTGCCTGGAGTCGGTTGCGGAGTTCTGGCAATCAGCCCCAGCATTTT. Protein: CAWSRLRSSGNQPQHF.